Ten or more counts support the clone carrying this TCR beta chain. The antigen is undetermined. TCRdb re-derived calls from the 5' RACE reads in MiXCR, one entry per CDR3 protein. Here the sample spans about 320,000 distinct CDR3 sequences, around 4.5% being singletons. The record originates from a study of T cells after yellow fever vaccination. Study context: It was SMART-Seq v4 Ultra Low Input that prepared the fractions with low cell numbers. Study-wide results and limits: Weaker, the secondary response had a peak occurring faster, on day 5 versus 15. Abundant bulk-population clonotypes could contaminate the FACS-sorted repertoires.

Germline CDR1 reads SGHTA; CDR2 reads FQGNSA. CDR3 length: 14 residues. V trimming: 3 bases; J trimming: 7 bases; junction bases outside the gene matches: 7. This sequence joins TRBV7-2 and TRBJ2-3; 7 bases are a match to TRBD1. The material was PBMCs, obtained 15 days after the yellow fever booster vaccination. This TCR was recovered from a man younger than 35 who received the YFV17D yellow fever vaccine. DNA of the CDR3: TGTGCCAGCAGCTTTGGGACAGCCGAAAATACGCAGTATTTT. This gives the protein CASSFGTAENTQYF.